Below are 7 T cell receptor beta chains sequenced from a single sample in a study of metastatic and nonmetastatic thyroid tumors. None of the patients had undergone any treatment ahead of thyroid surgery. TCRdb re-called the PCR reads with MiXCR. The table has under 8,500 clones, approximately 40% seen once. Sample: tumor tissue. The receptors derive from a female donor with papillary thyroid cancer or a benign thyroid nodule (not recorded which). Some clones in this sample may be carry-over from other donors' samples.

By share, this clone counts as medium-sized. V and J are TRBV20-1 and TRBJ1-2; 7 bases fit TRBD1. The CDR3 is 12 residues long. Trimming took 6 bases from V and 7 from J; bases not matched to a gene: 8. Looked up from germline, CDR1 is DFQATT and CDR2 is SNEGSKA (reference sequence). The CDR3 region is CSAGMTGSGYTF. The CDR3 bases are TGCAGTGCGGGGATGACAGGGAGTGGCTACACCTTC.

The chain recombines TRBV7-2 with TRBJ1-3; 10 positions agree with TRBD1. This CDR3 is 15 amino acids long. Losses at the gene ends were 3 bases for V and 2 bases for J; bases not matched to a gene: 1. The germline CDR1 and CDR2 sequences are SGHTA and FQGNSA. CDR3 sequence (DNA): TGTGCCAGCAGCTTTGGGACAGGGGCTGGAAACACCATATATTTT. Translating it yields CASSFGTGAGNTIYF. Full variable domain (outside the CDR3, taken from reference TRBV7-2 and TRBJ1-3): GAGVSQSPSNKVTEKGKDVELRCDPISGHTALYWYRQSLGQGLEFLIYFQGNSAPDKSGLPSDRFSAERTGGSVSTLTIQRTQQEDSAVYLCASSFGTGAGNTIYFGEGSWLTVV.

This clone is judged medium-sized. Germline is not matched at one junction end, which may reflect a read error. V usage is TRBV6-1 and J usage is TRBJ2-1, with 11 bases aligning to TRBD2. The CDR3 sequence is 15 residues long. CDR1 is MNHNS, CDR2 SASEGT, per germline. The CDR3: CASSEADTSGGARHF. The CDR3 bases are TGTGCCAGCAGTGAAGCGGATACTAGCGGGGGAGCTCGACACTTC.

In this sample, this clone is medium-sized (0.01 to 0.1%). The genes are TRBV15 and TRBJ1-3; TRBD1 might be the D (6 bases). Germline V gene data show CDR1 as LNHNV and CDR2 as YYDKDF (reference sequence). This CDR3 comprises 19 residues. Trimming shortened V by 1 base and J by 1 base, and 20 bases separated the two germline ends. CDR3 nucleotides: TGTGCCACCAGCAGAGCGGAGGTGAGGGGGACGAGATCTGGAAACACCATATATTTT. This gives the protein CATSRAEVRGTRSGNTIYF.

The rearrangement links TRBV6-2 or TRBV6-3 to TRBJ2-7; 8 bases agree with TRBD1. Germline V CDR1 and CDR2: MNHEY, SVGEGT. This CDR3 is 18 amino acids long. After removal of 3 bases from V and 3 bases from J, the junction contained 16 bases not matched to a gene. The CDR3 DNA sequence: TGTGCCAGCAGTTATGCCCCTGCGGGCCGACAGGGGAACTACGAGCAGTACGTC. It yields the protein CASSYAPAGRQGNYEQYV.

V gene TRBV27 combines with J gene TRBJ2-1; D could derive from TRBD1 or TRBD2 (5 bases each). CDR3 size: 16 residues. The germline gives CDR1 MNHEY, CDR2 SMNVEV (reference sequence). Trimming took 7 bases from V and 4 from J, leaving 20 bases between them. CDR3 nucleotides: TGTGCCAGCACGACCTCCGGGACCCGCGGGTACAATGAGCAGTTCTTC. Its translation is CASTTSGTRGYNEQFF.

CDR3 amino acids: CASSSIIGMVPYNEQFF. DNA for the CDR3: TGTGCCAGCAGTTCCATAATCGGGATGGTCCCCTACAATGAGCAGTTCTTC. The chain combines TRBV14 with TRBJ2-1, with TRBD2 as a possible D gene (5 bases). This CDR3 spans 17 amino acids. Germline V lookup: CDR1 SGHDN, CDR2 FVKESK. The V and J ends lost 6 bases and 2 bases respectively, with 20 bases between them.